This T cell receptor (beta chain) comes out of a study of blood T cell repertoires in COVID-19. Study background: Italy, Spain and the United States were the sources of the convalescent and acute COVID-19 samples.

Sequencing used immunoSEQ multiplex PCR; TCRdb keeps in-frame clones, though not all of them. The sample carries approximately 17,000 clones, 88% recorded once. Per the germline V gene, CDR1 is SNHLY and CDR2 is FYNNEI. The CDR3 consists of 14 residues. Unmatched junction bases numbered 5, after V lost 8 bases and J lost 2 bases. Cohort 3 donors were reported recovered after two negative PCRs, clearance, or symptom resolution. The rearrangement joins TRBV2 to TRBJ2-1, with 8 bases lining up with TRBD1. The origin of this receptor is a woman aged 30 to 39 who had recovered from COVID-19. Material for sequencing was PBMCs or T cells enriched from blood (not recorded which). CDR3 residues: CASLTGAPYNEQFF. Here the CDR3 DNA reads TGTGCCAGCCTGACAGGGGCCCCCTACAATGAGCAGTTCTTC.